This T cell receptor beta chain was sequenced for a study of CD8 T cells in ankylosing spondylitis. TCRdb re-derived calls from the 5' RACE reads in MiXCR, one entry per CDR3 protein. The sample has 200,000 to 300,000 distinct CDR3 sequences; roughly a tenth are singletons. This clonotype has at least ten counts. The CDR3 has 17 residues. V was pared by 6 bases and J by 0 bases, with 10 bases of the junction left unmatched. CDR1 and CDR2 from the germline V gene are MNHNS and SASEGT. The sequence came from a male donor with ankylosing spondylitis or in good health (not recorded which). The sequencing sample was made of blood, either unsorted or a sorted T cell fraction (not recorded which). The chain uses TRBV6-1 and TRBJ2-1; 8 positions agree with TRBD2. The CDR3 DNA reads TGTGCCAGCAGCCCCGGGACTAGGGTTCGCTCCTACAATGAGCAGTTCTTC. It is translated as CASSPGTRVRSYNEQFF.